Below, 23 T cell receptor beta chains from the same sample are listed, as sequenced in a study of T-cell reconstitution after alpha-beta-depleted transplantation in children. Using unique molecular identifiers, the investigators prepared the TCRbeta library. In TCRdb, the PCR reads were re-called with MiXCR into one record per CDR3 protein. This table holds some 220,000 distinct CDR3 sequences, roughly a tenth found once. This material consisted of PBMCs, taken before TCRalphabeta/CD19-depleted stem cell transplant. These TCRs come from a child under two years old with acute myeloid leukemia, due to receive a stem cell transplant.

This clonotype was recorded at least ten times. The rearrangement links TRBV10-3 to TRBJ2-5; D gene ambiguous. CDR1 is ENHRY, CDR2 SYGVKD, per germline. V lost 4 bases and J 4 bases, leaving 7 bases between the germline ends. This CDR3 region has 12 residues. This chain's CDR3 is CAISVKRETQYF. The DNA of the CDR3 is TGTGCCATCAGTGTAAAGCGAGAGACCCAGTACTTC.

A note on this clonotype: A much larger clone lies one base from this, so it may be a read error. This chain links TRBV12-3 or TRBV12-4 with TRBJ1-5, with TRBD1 matching 7 bases. This CDR3 spans 17 amino acids. V gave up 5 bases and J gave up 1 base; unmatched junction bases: 11. CDR3 nucleotide sequence: TGTGCCAGCAGTCCCAATTGGGGCAGGGGGAGCAATCAGCCCCAGCATTTT. As protein: CASSPNWGRGSNQPQHF.

This clonotype was detected many times. This chain links TRBV7-9 with TRBJ2-7; no reliable D call. Trimming cost V 5 bases and J 4 bases, with 9 bases left between them. The CDR3 has 12 amino acids. Looked up from germline, CDR1 is SEHNR and CDR2 is FQNEAQ (reference sequence). CDR3 in amino acids: CASSRTDYEQYF. In nucleotides, the CDR3 is TGTGCCAGCAGCCGGACCGATTACGAGCAGTACTTC. Full variable domain (remainder filled in from reference TRBV7-9 and TRBJ2-7): DTGVSQNPRHKITKRGQNVTFRCDPISEHNRLYWYRQTLGQGPEFLTYFQNEAQLEKSRLLSDRFSAERPKGSFSTLEIQRTEQGDSAMYLCASSRTDYEQYFGPGTRLTVT.

This clonotype was found many times. The chain recombines TRBV10-3 with TRBJ1-1, with D perhaps matching TRBD1 (6 bases). The germline gives CDR1 ENHRY, CDR2 SYGVKD. Trimming took 7 bases from V and 3 from J, leaving 12 bases between them. This CDR3 is 13 amino acids long. CDR3 bases: TGTGCCATCACTCGGGGGCAGGACACTGAAGCTTTCTTT. It translates to CAITRGQDTEAFF.

This clonotype was picked up many times. The rearrangement links TRBV10-3 to TRBJ2-1; TRBD2 is a possible D gene (6 bases). Trimming removed 5 bases from V and 7 bases from J, with 15 bases in between. The CDR3 length is 14 residues. From germline, CDR1 is ENHRY and CDR2 SYGVKD. The CDR3 loop reads CAISTTSRMNEQFF. In nucleotides, the CDR3 is TGTGCCATCAGTACGACTAGTCGAATGAATGAGCAGTTCTTC.

This clonotype was recorded at least ten times. This chain links TRBV7-9 with TRBJ2-3; the D gene is possibly TRBD2 (6 bases). Trimming took 5 bases from V and 2 from J, leaving 11 bases between them. The CDR3 consists of 14 residues. Germline CDR1 is SEHNR and CDR2 is FQNEAQ (reference sequence). CDR3 residues: CASSDGGLTDTQYF. CDR3 coding DNA: TGTGCCAGCAGCGACGGGGGACTCACAGATACGCAGTATTTT.

In regard to this clonotype: The junction shows a germline mismatch at one end, possibly a read error. The chain carries TRBV7-7 and TRBJ2-3; TRBD2 aligns across 12 bases. CDR1 is SSHAT, CDR2 FNYEAQ, per germline (reference sequence). The CDR3 loop spans 16 amino acids. Written as DNA, the CDR3 is TGTCCCAGCAGCCTGACTAGCGGGAGTAGCACAGATACGCAGTATTTT. It specifies CPSSLTSGSSTDTQYF.

In its sample, this clonotype was seen a few times. V gene TRBV19 combines with J gene TRBJ1-3, with D uncertain. The CDR3 sequence is 17 residues long. The germline V and J ends were trimmed by 2 bases and 3 bases, with 17 bases remaining between them. Germline CDR1 and CDR2: LNHDA and SQIVND (reference sequence). The CDR3 region has the DNA TGTGCCAGTAGTATACCTTTCTCCAGGAAAGGTGGAAACACCATATATTTT. Translated, it gives CASSIPFSRKGGNTIYF.

This clonotype occurred many times. This chain links TRBV5-1 with TRBJ1-4, with D possibly matching TRBD1 (5 bases). Trimming removed 0 bases at V and 2 bases at J, with 8 bases between. Germline V gene lookup returns CDR1 SGHRS and CDR2 YFSETQ. The CDR3 is made up of 15 amino acids. The CDR3 coding sequence is TGCGCCAGCAGCTTGGGGGCAGGGACTAATGAAAAACTGTTTTTT. This sequence encodes CASSLGAGTNEKLFF.

This clonotype was observed at least ten times. The gene calls are TRBV5-1 and TRBJ2-3; 8 bases align to TRBD2. V was clipped by 0 bases and J by 4 bases; unmatched bases: 7. CDR1 is SGHRS and CDR2 is YFSETQ in the germline V gene. CDR3 length: 16 amino acids. CDR3 nucleotide sequence: TGCGCCAGCAGCTTGGGGACTAGCTTTTATCCAGATACGCAGTATTTT. Translation gives CASSLGTSFYPDTQYF.

This rearrangement joins TRBV2 to TRBJ2-1; TRBD2 agrees at 9 bases. Losses at the gene ends were 7 bases for V and 3 bases for J; bases not matched to a gene: 1. The CDR3 sequence is 13 residues long. Germline-derived CDR1 and CDR2 are SNHLY and FYNNEI. CDR3 coding DNA: TGTGCCAGCAAACTAGCGGGCTACAATGAGCAGTTCTTC. It is translated as CASKLAGYNEQFF.

This clonotype was counted only a few times. The chain has TRBV13 and TRBJ2-1, with 8 bases that match TRBD2. V shed 1 base and J 2 bases; nucleotides not matched to a gene: 4. The CDR3 length is 16 residues. The V gene's germline CDR1 is PRHDT and CDR2 FYEKMQ (reference sequence). This CDR3 is CASSLDGSGTYNEQFF. The CDR3 DNA is TGTGCCAGCAGCTTAGACGGTAGCGGGACCTACAATGAGCAGTTCTTC. Full variable domain (rest looked up from reference TRBV13 and TRBJ2-1): AAGVIQSPRHLIKEKRETATLKCYPIPRHDTVYWYQQGPGQDPQFLISFYEKMQSDKGSIPDRFSAQQFSDYHSELNMSSLELGDSALYFCASSLDGSGTYNEQFFGPGTRLTVL.

This clonotype was counted ten times or more. The chain employs TRBV7-6 and TRBJ2-2, with TRBD1 matching 9 bases. The CDR3 is 13 residues long. The germline CDR1 and CDR2 sequences are SGHVS and FNYEAQ. V trimming: 5 bases; J trimming: 5 bases; junction bases outside the gene matches: 0. The CDR3 nucleotides are TGTGCCAGCAGCGACAGGGGGACCGGGGAGCTGTTTTTT. Translation: CASSDRGTGELFF. The variable domain in full, completed from reference TRBV7-6 and TRBJ2-2, reads GAGVSQSPRYKVTKRGQDVALRCDPISGHVSLYWYRQALGQGPEFLTYFNYEAQQDKSGLPNDRFSAERPEGSISTLTIQRTEQRDSAMYRCASSDRGTGELFFGEGSRLTVL.

A note on this clonotype: Compared with germline, one end of the junction differs, possibly owing to a read error. The V gene is TRBV28, the J gene TRBJ2-3, with D perhaps matching TRBD2 (6 bases). Germline V gene lookup returns CDR1 MDHEN and CDR2 SYDVKM. The CDR3 contains 17 residues. CDR3 sequence (DNA): TGTGCCAGCAGTCTCGATCGGGGGATTTCTAGCACAGATGCGCAGTATTTT. This encodes CASSLDRGISSTDAQYF.

This clonotype has a count of ten or more. The chain joins TRBV20-1 to TRBJ2-7, with TRBD2 matching over 13 bases. The germline gives CDR1 DFQATT, CDR2 SNEGSKA (reference sequence). The CDR3 runs 17 residues. The trim removed 3 bases at V and 2 bases at J, leaving 10 bases unmatched. The CDR3 spells CSARGTSGKITPYEQYF. The CDR3 DNA is TGCAGTGCTAGGGGGACTAGCGGGAAAATCACTCCCTACGAGCAGTACTTC.

This clonotype was seen at least ten times. The J gene is TRBJ2-3, the V gene TRBV20-1; 12 nucleotides agree with TRBD2. Trimming cost V 3 bases and J 5 bases; bases outside gene matches: 9. There are 16 residues in the CDR3. Looked up from germline, CDR1 is DFQATT and CDR2 is SNEGSKA (reference sequence). CDR3 in DNA: TGCAGTGCTAGGAGGCTAGCGGGAGGGCCGGGAGATACGCAGTATTTT. This codes for CSARRLAGGPGDTQYF.

Notes on this clonotype: A much more abundant neighbour one base away suggests this may be a read error. This chain joins TRBV11-2 and TRBJ2-1; unclear D gene. V lost 4 bases and J 0 bases, leaving 13 bases between the germline ends. The CDR3 consists of 16 residues. Germline-derived CDR1 and CDR2 are SGHAT and FQNNGV. For the CDR3, the DNA is TGTGCCAGCAGCTCATCGCCGGACCCCTCCTACAATGAGCAGTTCTTC. Translating it yields CASSSSPDPSYNEQFF. The full variable domain, in which reference TRBV11-2 and TRBJ2-1 provide the parts outside the CDR3, is EAGVAQSPRYKIIEKRQSVAFWCNPISGHATLYWYQQILGQGPKLLIQFQNNGVVDDSQLPKDRFSAERLKGVDSTLKIQPAKLEDSAVYLCASSSSPDPSYNEQFFGPGTRLTVL.

This clonotype has at least ten counts. J is TRBJ1-5 and V is TRBV13; D gene ambiguous. The V and J ends lost 7 bases and 6 bases respectively, with 19 bases between them. There are 15 residues in the CDR3. From germline, CDR1 is PRHDT and CDR2 FYEKMQ (reference sequence). CDR3 residues: CASMRNGVGGQPQHF. The CDR3 bases are TGTGCCAGCATGAGGAACGGGGTAGGAGGTCAGCCCCAGCATTTT.

This clonotype was seen a handful of times. The chain links TRBV18 to TRBJ2-6; D gene unclear. Germline V lookup: CDR1 KGHSH, CDR2 LQKENI. The germline V and J ends were trimmed by 6 bases and 0 bases, with 6 bases remaining between them. This CDR3 region has 14 residues. CDR3 in DNA: TGTGCCAGCTCCCCATTCTCTGGGGCCAACGTCCTGACTTTC. Residues: CASSPFSGANVLTF.

The table lists this clonotype with a few counts. The chain combines TRBV6-5 with TRBJ1-2; unclear D gene. Germline V gene data show CDR1 as MNHEY and CDR2 as SVGAGI. V lost 2 bases to trimming and J lost 2 bases, with 12 bases between them. The CDR3 has 15 amino acids. Here the CDR3 reads CASSYTILGNYGYTF. The CDR3 DNA reads TGTGCCAGCAGTTACACAATACTTGGGAACTATGGCTACACCTTC.

A word on this clonotype: A read error may account for a junction end that differs from germline. V usage is TRBV28 and J usage is TRBJ2-2; no definite D call. Looked up from germline, CDR1 is MDHEN and CDR2 is SYDVKM. The CDR3 has 15 amino acids. The CDR3, as DNA: TGTGCCGGCAGTCCCAATAGTGCGAACACCGGGGAGCTGTTTTTT. Protein: CAGSPNSANTGELFF. The complete variable domain, with remaining parts taken from reference TRBV28 and TRBJ2-2, reads DVKVTQSSRYLVKRTGEKVFLECVQDMDHENMFWYRQDPGLGLRLIYFSYDVKMKEKGDIPEGYSVSREKKERFSLILESASTNQTSMYLCAGSPNSANTGELFFGEGSRLTVL.

The table lists this clonotype with a few counts. The genes are TRBV27 and TRBJ2-1; 7 bases line up with TRBD1. Losses at the gene ends were 5 bases for V and 4 bases for J; bases not matched to a gene: 8. In germline, CDR1 is MNHEY, CDR2 SMNVEV (reference sequence). The CDR3 length is 15 residues. The CDR3 sequence is CASSRPGTAYNEQFF. The CDR3 DNA reads as TGTGCCAGCAGTCGTCCCGGGACAGCATACAATGAGCAGTTCTTC.

This chain connects TRBV28 to TRBJ2-5; TRBD2 is a possible D gene (6 bases). Germline lookup yields CDR1 MDHEN and CDR2 SYDVKM. The CDR3 has 15 amino acids. V was shortened by 5 bases and J by 1 base, with 14 bases between the two germline ends. The CDR3 region has the DNA TGTGCCAGCAGTCTTATGAGCGGGCCCCAAGAGACCCAGTACTTC. Translation gives CASSLMSGPQETQYF.